The next 10 T cell receptor beta chains were all read from a single sample in a study of neurological immune-mediated disorders. A single record per CDR3 protein comes from TCRdb applying MiXCR to the 5' RACE reads. The table lists about 57,000 distinct CDR3 sequences, 12% of them singletons. Sequencing used PBMCs. The receptors stem from a woman aged 60-75 years with HTLV-1-associated myelopathy (HAM/TSP).

This clonotype was observed many times. The chain links TRBV7-9 to TRBJ2-1; possibly TRBD1 for D (5 bases). The V gene lost 0 bases and the J gene lost 2 bases, with 11 bases spanning the gap. The germline gives CDR1 SEHNR, CDR2 FQNEAQ (reference sequence). CDR3 size: 16 residues. This chain's CDR3 is CASSLAGALAYNEQFF. The CDR3 coding sequence is TGTGCCAGCAGCTTAGCAGGGGCATTAGCCTACAATGAGCAGTTCTTC.

The chain is built from TRBV12-3 or TRBV12-4 and TRBJ2-2; 12 nucleotides agree with TRBD1. The CDR3 has 15 residues. Trimming at V came to 10 bases and at J to 5 bases, leaving 8 bases not matched to a gene. The CDR3 reads CAIRDRGRITGELFF. The CDR3 nucleotides read TGTGCCATCCGGGACAGGGGGCGAATTACCGGGGAGCTGTTTTTT.

This clonotype was seen at least ten times. The chain has TRBV20-1 and TRBJ2-1, with D possibly being TRBD2 (6 bases). Germline assignment: CDR1 DFQATT and CDR2 SNEGSKA (reference sequence). V was pared by 0 bases and J by 4 bases, with 22 bases between. This CDR3 comprises 18 residues. CDR3 protein: CSARDDYRERPRYNEQFF. The CDR3 DNA reads TGCAGTGCTAGAGATGATTACCGGGAGAGGCCCAGATACAATGAGCAGTTCTTC.

This clonotype was observed many times. This chain links TRBV5-1 with TRBJ2-7; possible D gene TRBD1, 6 bases. V was trimmed by 0 bases and J by 3 bases, leaving 7 bases between them. CDR1 is SGHRS, CDR2 YFSETQ, per germline. This CDR3 is built from 13 residues. CDR3 DNA: TGCGCCAGCAGCTTGGACAGGGTCTACGAGCAGTACTTC. Its protein is CASSLDRVYEQYF.

This clonotype was counted ten times or more. The genes are TRBV4-2 and TRBJ2-1; D possibly uses TRBD1 or TRBD2 (5 bases each). The CDR3 runs 15 residues. Germline CDR1 and CDR2: LGHNA and YNFKEQ. The ends were cut back, 1 base at V and 3 bases at J, with 10 bases in the middle. The DNA of the CDR3 is TGTGCCAGCAGCCAAGGGGACGGGATCTACAATGAGCAGTTCTTC. Encoded protein: CASSQGDGIYNEQFF.

Many counts were recorded for this clonotype. The rearrangement joins TRBV7-9 to TRBJ1-6, with D unresolved. The CDR3 length is 15 residues. V lost 2 bases and J 6 bases, leaving 11 bases between the germline ends. CDR1 is SEHNR and CDR2 is FQNEAQ in the germline V gene (reference sequence). The CDR3 is CASSLFGSLNSPLHF. The CDR3 nucleotides read TGTGCCAGCAGCTTATTTGGTTCCCTTAATTCACCCCTCCACTTT.

This clonotype was counted ten times or more. The chain combines TRBV30 with TRBJ1-1; no clear D gene. The germline V gene has CDR1 GTSNPN and CDR2 SVGIG (reference sequence). V lost 0 bases and J lost 1, with 12 bases in between. This CDR3 has 15 residues. The CDR3 reads CAWSVSGPTNTEAFF. CDR3 DNA: TGTGCCTGGAGTGTAAGCGGTCCAACGAACACTGAAGCTTTCTTT.

This clonotype was detected many times. This rearrangement joins TRBV20-1 to TRBJ2-4; 7 bases are shared with TRBD2. Germline values: CDR1 DFQATT, CDR2 SNEGSKA (reference sequence). This CDR3 has 13 residues. J gave up 6 bases and V 2 bases, and 4 bases lay outside the gene matches. The DNA of the CDR3 is TGCAGTGCTAGATCGGGAGGAGGAAACATTCAGTACTTC. It codes for CSARSGGGNIQYF.

The rearrangement links TRBV5-1 to TRBJ2-7; 9 nucleotides agree with TRBD2. Germline CDR1 SGHRS, CDR2 YFSETQ. This CDR3 has 17 amino acids. Losses at the gene ends were 1 base for V and 2 bases for J; bases not matched to a gene: 10. DNA of the CDR3: TGCGCCAGCAGCTTGAAGTTAGCGGGAGAAAGGACCTACGAGCAGTACTTC. As protein: CASSLKLAGERTYEQYF.

The sample holds many counts of this clonotype. This CDR3 is CASSPGGRAGELFF. DNA of the CDR3: TGCGCCAGCAGCCCCGGGGGCAGGGCCGGGGAGCTGTTTTTT. The V gene is TRBV4-1, the J gene TRBJ2-2; the D call may be TRBD1 or TRBD2 (6 bases each). The CDR3 is made up of 14 amino acids. Trimming shortened V by 4 bases and J by 6 bases, and 12 bases separated the two germline ends. Germline V lookup: CDR1 MGHRA, CDR2 YSYEKL.